This TCR beta chain derives from a study of blood T cell repertoires in COVID-19. Repertoires were generated with immunoSEQ multiplex PCR, while TCRdb's copy carries only in-frame clones and drops some. Of some 290,000 clones in the sample, 81% are singletons; the top ten hold around 3%. Trimming cost V 5 bases and J 5 bases; bases outside gene matches: 4. Germline CDR1 is SQVTM and CDR2 is ANQGSEA. The CDR3 consists of 12 residues. The chain has TRBV29-1 and TRBJ2-7; the match to TRBD1 covers 9 bases. This TCR was sampled from a woman aged 60-75 years with active or convalescent COVID-19. The specimen sequenced was peripheral blood. The CDR3 DNA follows: TGCAGCGTTCCGACAGGGGGAGACGAGCAGTACTTC. This codes for CSVPTGGDEQYF.